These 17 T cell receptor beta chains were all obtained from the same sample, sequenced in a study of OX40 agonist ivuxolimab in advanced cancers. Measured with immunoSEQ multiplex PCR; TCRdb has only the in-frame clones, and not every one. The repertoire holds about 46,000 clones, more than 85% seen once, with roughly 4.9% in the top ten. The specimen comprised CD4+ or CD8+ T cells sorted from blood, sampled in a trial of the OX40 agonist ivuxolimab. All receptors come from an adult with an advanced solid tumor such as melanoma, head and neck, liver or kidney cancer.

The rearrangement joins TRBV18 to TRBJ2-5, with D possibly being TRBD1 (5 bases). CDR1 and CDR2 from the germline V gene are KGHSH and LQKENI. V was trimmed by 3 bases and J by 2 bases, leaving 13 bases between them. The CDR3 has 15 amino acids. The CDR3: CASSPNPQEQETQYF. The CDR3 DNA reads TGTGCCAGCTCACCTAATCCACAGGAGCAAGAGACCCAGTACTTC.

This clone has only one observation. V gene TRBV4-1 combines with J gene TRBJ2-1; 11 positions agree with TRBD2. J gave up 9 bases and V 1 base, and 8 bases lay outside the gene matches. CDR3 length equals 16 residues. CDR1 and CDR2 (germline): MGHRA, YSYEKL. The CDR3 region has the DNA TGCGCCAGCAGCCAAGGGATTAGCGGGAGGGCCAGTGAGCAGTTCTTC. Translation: CASSQGISGRASEQFF.

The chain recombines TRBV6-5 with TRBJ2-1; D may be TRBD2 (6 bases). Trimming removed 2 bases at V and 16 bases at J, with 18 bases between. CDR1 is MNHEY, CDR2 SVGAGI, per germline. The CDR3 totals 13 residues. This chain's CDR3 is CASSYVRGGTAFF. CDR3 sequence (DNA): TGTGCCAGCAGTTACGTACGGGGTGGGACTGCTTTCTTC.

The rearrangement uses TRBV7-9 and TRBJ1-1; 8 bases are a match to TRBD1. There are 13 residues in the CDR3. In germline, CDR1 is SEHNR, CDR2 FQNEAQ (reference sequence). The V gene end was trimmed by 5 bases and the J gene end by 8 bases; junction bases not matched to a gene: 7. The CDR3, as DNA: TGTGCCAGCAGCGAGCCCGGGACAGGAGAAGCTTTCTTT. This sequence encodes CASSEPGTGEAFF.

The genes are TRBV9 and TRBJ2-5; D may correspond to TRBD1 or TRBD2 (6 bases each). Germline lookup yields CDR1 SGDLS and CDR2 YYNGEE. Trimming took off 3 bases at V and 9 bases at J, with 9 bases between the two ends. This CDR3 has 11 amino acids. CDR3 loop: CASSEGGPQYF. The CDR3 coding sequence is TGTGCCAGCAGCGAAGGGGGGCCCCAGTACTTC.

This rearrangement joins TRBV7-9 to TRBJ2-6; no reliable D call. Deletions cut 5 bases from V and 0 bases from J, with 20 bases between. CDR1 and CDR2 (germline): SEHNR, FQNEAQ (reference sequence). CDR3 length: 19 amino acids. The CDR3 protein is CASSISRGVGSSGANVLTF. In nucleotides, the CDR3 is TGTGCCAGCAGCATTAGTCGTGGGGTTGGAAGCTCTGGGGCCAACGTCCTGACTTTC.

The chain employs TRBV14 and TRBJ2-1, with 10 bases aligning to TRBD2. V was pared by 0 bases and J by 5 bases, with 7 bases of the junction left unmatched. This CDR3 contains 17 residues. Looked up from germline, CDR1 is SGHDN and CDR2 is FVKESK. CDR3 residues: CASSQERTLAGNNEQFF. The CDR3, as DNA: TGTGCCAGCAGCCAAGAGCGGACACTAGCGGGGAACAATGAGCAGTTCTTC.

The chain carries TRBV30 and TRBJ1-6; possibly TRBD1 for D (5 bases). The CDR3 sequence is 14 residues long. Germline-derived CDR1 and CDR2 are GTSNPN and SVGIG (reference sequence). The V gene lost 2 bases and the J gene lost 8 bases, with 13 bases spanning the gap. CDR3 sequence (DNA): TGTGCCTGGAGTTCCGGGACCTCTTATTCACCCCTCCACTTT. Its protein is CAWSSGTSYSPLHF.

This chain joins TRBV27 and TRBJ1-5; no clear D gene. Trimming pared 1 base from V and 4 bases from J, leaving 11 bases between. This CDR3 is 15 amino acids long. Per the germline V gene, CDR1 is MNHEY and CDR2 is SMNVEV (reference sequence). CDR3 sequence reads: CASSLFSGRNQPQHF. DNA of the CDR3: TGTGCCAGCAGTTTATTTTCCGGGAGAAATCAGCCCCAGCATTTT.

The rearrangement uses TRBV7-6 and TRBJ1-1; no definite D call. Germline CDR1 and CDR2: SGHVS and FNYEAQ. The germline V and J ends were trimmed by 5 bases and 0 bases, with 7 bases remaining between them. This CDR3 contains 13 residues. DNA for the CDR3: TGTGCCAGCAGCCCACAAGTGAACACTGAAGCTTTCTTT. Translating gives CASSPQVNTEAFF.

The CDR3 DNA reads TGCGCCAGCAGCCCCCTCCCGGGGGGGAATGAGCAGTTCTTC. Its translation is CASSPLPGGNEQFF. This rearrangement joins TRBV4-1 to TRBJ2-1; TRBD2 aligns across 8 bases. The germline CDR1 and CDR2 sequences are MGHRA and YSYEKL. After removal of 4 bases from V and 7 bases from J, the junction contained 6 bases not matched to a gene. The CDR3 spans 14 residues.

CDR3 amino acids: CASSISPSGFSGNTIYF. CDR3 bases: TGTGCCAGTAGTATCTCCCCTTCCGGGTTCTCTGGAAACACCATATATTTT. V usage is TRBV19 and J usage is TRBJ1-3; D unresolved. The germline gives CDR1 LNHDA, CDR2 SQIVND (reference sequence). Trimming removed 3 bases at V and 0 bases at J, with 15 bases between. The CDR3 has 17 residues.

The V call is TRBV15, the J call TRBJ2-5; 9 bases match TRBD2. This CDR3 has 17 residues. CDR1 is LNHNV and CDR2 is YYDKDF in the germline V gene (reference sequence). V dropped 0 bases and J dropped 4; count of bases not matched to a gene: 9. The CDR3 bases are TGTGCCACCAGCAGAGATTGGCGGGAGGGCCTGGGAGAGACCCAGTACTTC. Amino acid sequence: CATSRDWREGLGETQYF. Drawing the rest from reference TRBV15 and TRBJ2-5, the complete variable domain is DAMVIQNPRYQVTQFGKPVTLSCSQTLNHNVMYWYQQKSSQAPKLLFHYYDKDFNNEADTPDNFQSRRPNTSFCFLDIRSPGLGDTAMYLCATSRDWREGLGETQYFGPGTRLLVL.

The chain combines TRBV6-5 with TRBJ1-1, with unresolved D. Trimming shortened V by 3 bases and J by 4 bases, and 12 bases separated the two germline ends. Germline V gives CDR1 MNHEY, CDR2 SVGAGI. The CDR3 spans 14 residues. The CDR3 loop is CASSYEGAGTEAFF. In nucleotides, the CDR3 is TGTGCCAGCAGTTATGAGGGTGCCGGCACTGAAGCTTTCTTT.

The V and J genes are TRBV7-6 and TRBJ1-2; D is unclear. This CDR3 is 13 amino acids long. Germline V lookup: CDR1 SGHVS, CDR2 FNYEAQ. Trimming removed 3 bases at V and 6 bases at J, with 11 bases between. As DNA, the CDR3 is TGTGCCAGCAGCTTGGCAGGTCGGAATGGCTACACCTTC. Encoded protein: CASSLAGRNGYTF.

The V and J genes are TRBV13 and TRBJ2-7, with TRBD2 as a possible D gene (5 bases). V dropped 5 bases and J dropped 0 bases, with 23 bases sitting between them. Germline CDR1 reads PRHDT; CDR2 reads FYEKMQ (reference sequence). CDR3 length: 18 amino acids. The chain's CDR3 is CASSAGSGGSLSSYEQYF. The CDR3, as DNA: TGTGCCAGCAGCGCCGGTTCTGGAGGCTCCCTGAGCTCCTACGAGCAGTACTTC.

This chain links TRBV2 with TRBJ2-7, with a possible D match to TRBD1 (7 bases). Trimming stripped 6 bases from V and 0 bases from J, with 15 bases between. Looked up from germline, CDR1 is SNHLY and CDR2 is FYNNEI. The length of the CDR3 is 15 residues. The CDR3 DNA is TGTGCCAGCAGGGGAGGAAGGACAGGCTCCTACGAGCAGTACGTC. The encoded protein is CASRGGRTGSYEQYV.